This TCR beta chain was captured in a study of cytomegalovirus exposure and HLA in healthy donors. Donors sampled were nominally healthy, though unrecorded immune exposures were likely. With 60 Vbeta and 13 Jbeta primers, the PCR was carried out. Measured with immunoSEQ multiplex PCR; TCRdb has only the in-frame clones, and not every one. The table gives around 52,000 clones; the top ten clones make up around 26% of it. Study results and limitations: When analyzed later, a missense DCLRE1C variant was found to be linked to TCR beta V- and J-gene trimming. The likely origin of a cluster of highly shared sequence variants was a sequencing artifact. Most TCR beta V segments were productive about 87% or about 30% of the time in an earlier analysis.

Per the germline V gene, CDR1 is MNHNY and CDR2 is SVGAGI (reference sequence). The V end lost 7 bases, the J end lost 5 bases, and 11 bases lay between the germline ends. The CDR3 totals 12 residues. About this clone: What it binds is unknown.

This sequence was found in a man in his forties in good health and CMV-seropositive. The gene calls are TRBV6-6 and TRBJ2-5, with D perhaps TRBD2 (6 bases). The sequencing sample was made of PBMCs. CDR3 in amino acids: CASTPGRETQYF. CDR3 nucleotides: TGTGCCAGCACACCAGGGAGGGAGACCCAGTACTTC.